This is a list of T cell receptor beta chains from one sample in a study of glioma-infiltrating T cells. Via MiXCR, TCRdb re-called the multiplex PCR reads, giving one row per CDR3 protein. This sample yields about 190,000 distinct CDR3 sequences, of which about 31% are seen a single time; around 20% belongs to the top ten. Input material: glioma tissue, nonneoplastic brain tissue, or PBMCs (not recorded which). These receptors were obtained from a human donor with low-grade glioma or glioblastoma, undergoing nonglioma brain surgery, or in good health (not recorded which). The conserved cysteine and the conserved F or W are not part of the CDR3 here.

>TRBV6-1|14
ASSLQGPGNGVEQF
>TRBV5-1|12
ASSLAGPTDTQY
>TRBV4-1|15
ASSKTSGRFGGDTQY
>TRBV7-8|14
ASSLVGGQSNQPQH
>TRBV7-6|11
ASSRAYGESQY
>TRBV7-9|13
ASSSPDRGVYEQY
>TRBV9|12
ASSAGGDRPEQF
>TRBV6-1|11
ASSLQGDQPQH
>TRBV29-1|11
SVGDRAKNIQY
>TRBV12-3/TRBV12-4|12
ASSFTPSNYGYT
>TRBV4-3|12
ASSQVANTDTQY
>TRBV7-8|13
ASSSRQGAPTEAF
>TRBV18|13
AISPEGQGNYGHT
>TRBV20-1|12
SARDIASNTEAF
>TRBV6-1|12
GSTRQADNSPLH
>TRBV4-1|12
ASSQEPQTDTQY
>TRBV2|16
ASSARGRRGRTPYEQY
>TRBV4-1|13
ASSQEGLAKNIQY
>TRBV6-1|14
ASSYPASLPIGEQY
>TRBV6-2/TRBV6-3|12
ASSSGLAIYEQF